This T cell receptor (beta chain) was retrieved from a study of vaccination and CD4 T cells after COVID-19. Overall study findings and caveats: Convalescent patients had 304 of 307 vaccine-specific clones showing spike mono-reactivity.

An Oncomine TCR Beta short-read assay was used to sequence the DNA from cultured CD4+ T cells. TCRdb reprocessed the PCR reads via MiXCR and lists one record per CDR3 protein. The sample carries thousands of distinct CDR3 sequences, 31% recorded once. CDR1 and CDR2 from the germline V gene are MNHNS and SASEGT. The V gene lost 2 bases and the J gene lost 7 bases, with 12 bases spanning the gap. This CDR3 comprises 14 residues. On this clonotype itself: The antigen remains undetermined.

Treatment here: roughly nine-day PBMC culture with coronavirus spike peptide pools or control peptides (ViraFEST assay). Unexposed donor CD4+ T cells predated the COVID-19 pandemic, collected 2011-2018. The sequence was obtained from a human donor in good health. The source material was CD4+ T cells from blood, cultured in vitro. The rearrangement links TRBV6-1 to TRBJ1-5, with a possible D match to TRBD1 (6 bases). CDR3 protein: CASSERGGEQPQHF. CDR3 coding DNA: TGTGCCAGCAGTGAACGCGGGGGCGAGCAGCCCCAGCATTTT.